The 18 T cell receptor beta chains reported below all come from one sample, sequenced in a study of post-analysis software for immune sequencing data. The authors incorporated unique molecular identifiers into the TCR beta cDNA libraries. TCRdb recomputed calls from the PCR reads with MiXCR, one row per CDR3 protein. Of about 430,000 distinct CDR3 sequences in the sample, over 30% were seen once. No antigen has been assigned to these receptors. General observations from the study: With TRBV5-6, TRBV5-1 and TRBV20-1 included, a handful of TRBV segments were more frequent in patients than in controls.

Sequenced material: blood. The receptors originated from a girl aged 2 to 9 with multiple sclerosis.

CDR3 in DNA: TGTGCCAGCAGTTACTCATCTGAAACCGGGGAGCTGTTTTTT. Translated, it gives CASSYSSETGELFF. This chain links TRBV6-2 or TRBV6-3 with TRBJ2-2; no firm D call. The CDR3 has 14 residues. The V end was cut by 0 bases, the J end by 5 bases, with 7 bases between. The V gene's germline CDR1 is MNHEY and CDR2 SVGEGT.

Only one count was recorded for this clonotype. This rearrangement joins TRBV12-3 or TRBV12-4 to TRBJ2-5; perhaps TRBD2 as D (7 bases). The CDR3 loop spans 15 amino acids. The V end was cut by 0 bases, the J end by 4 bases, with 12 bases between. The CDR3 is CASSLAGGPRETQYF. The CDR3, as DNA: TGTGCCAGCAGTTTAGCGGGGGGGCCGCGAGAGACCCAGTACTTC.

This chain uses TRBV29-1 with TRBJ2-3; D unclear. From germline, CDR1 is SQVTM and CDR2 ANQGSEA. This CDR3 has 14 amino acids. Trimming took 5 bases from V and 0 from J, leaving 12 bases between them. CDR3 sequence reads: CSVNPGTSTDTQYF. The CDR3 DNA is TGCAGCGTTAACCCGGGTACTAGCACAGATACGCAGTATTTT.

This clonotype was counted a single time. The chain uses TRBV6-2 or TRBV6-3 and TRBJ1-2; D remains unclear. This CDR3 has 14 residues. The germline V and J ends were trimmed by 2 bases and 7 bases, with 14 bases remaining between them. The germline V gene has CDR1 MNHEY and CDR2 SVGEGT. CDR3 region: CASSYLQLGVGYTF. As DNA, the CDR3 is TGTGCCAGCAGTTACCTTCAGCTAGGTGTTGGCTACACCTTC.

V usage is TRBV7-2 and J usage is TRBJ2-7; D is perhaps TRBD1 (5 bases). CDR3 length equals 14 residues. The germline CDR1 and CDR2 sequences are SGHTA and FQGNSA. With 0 bases removed from V and 7 bases from J, the gap between germline ends came to 13 bases. CDR3 nucleotides: TGTGCCAGCAGCTTAGCGTGGACACCCAATGAGCAGTACTTC. Amino acids: CASSLAWTPNEQYF.

The J gene is TRBJ1-1, the V gene TRBV29-1; D perhaps matches TRBD1 (5 bases). V was shortened by 2 bases and J by 1 base, with 8 bases between the two germline ends. Germline-derived CDR1 and CDR2 are SQVTM and ANQGSEA. The CDR3 length is 13 residues. Here the CDR3 DNA reads TGCAGCGTTGAAAACGGGACGAACACTGAAGCTTTCTTT. It translates to CSVENGTNTEAFF. Looking up the rest from reference TRBV29-1 and TRBJ1-1 gives the full variable domain: SAVISQKPSRDICQRGTSLTIQCQVDSQVTMMFWYRQQPGQSLTLIATANQGSEATYESGFVIDKFPISRPNLTFSTLTVSNMSPEDSSIYLCSVENGTNTEAFFGQGTRLTVV.

The chain combines TRBV9 with TRBJ2-7; D gene unclear. The CDR3 sequence is 14 residues long. Trimming removed 1 base from V and 2 bases from J, with 10 bases in between. CDR1 is SGDLS, CDR2 YYNGEE, per germline. CDR3 sequence (DNA): TGTGCCAGCAGCGTATCGAACGGACCCTACGAGCAGTACTTC. Its translation is CASSVSNGPYEQYF. The full variable domain, completed using reference TRBV9 and TRBJ2-7, is DSGVTQTPKHLITATGQRVTLRCSPRSGDLSVYWYQQSLDQGLQFLIQYYNGEERAKGNILERFSAQQFPDLHSELNLSSLELGDSALYFCASSVSNGPYEQYFGPGTRLTVT.

There are a few counts of this clonotype. The rearrangement links TRBV11-2 to TRBJ2-7; TRBD1 might be the D (5 bases). Germline assignment: CDR1 SGHAT and CDR2 FQNNGV. The CDR3 contains 13 residues. V dropped 6 bases and J dropped 2 bases, with 11 bases sitting between them. The CDR3 DNA sequence: TGTGCCAGCAGAGGGGTAACGGCCTACGAGCAGTACTTC. Its protein product is CASRGVTAYEQYF.

The chain carries TRBV10-3 and TRBJ2-7; D gene ambiguous. This CDR3 region has 12 residues. CDR1 is ENHRY and CDR2 is SYGVKD in the germline V gene. Trimming stripped 5 bases from V and 4 bases from J, with 9 bases between. The CDR3 loop is CAISPVGYEQYF. The CDR3 bases are TGTGCCATCAGTCCTGTGGGTTACGAGCAGTACTTC.

The V and J genes are TRBV19 and TRBJ2-5; 13 bases map to TRBD2. Unmatched junction bases numbered 7, after V lost 5 bases and J lost 4 bases. Germline CDR1 LNHDA, CDR2 SQIVND (reference sequence). This CDR3 comprises 16 residues. CDR3 sequence reads: CASSLWTSGSRETQYF. The DNA for the CDR3 is TGTGCCAGTAGTCTCTGGACTAGCGGGAGTAGAGAGACCCAGTACTTC.

V and J are TRBV20-1 and TRBJ2-7; 10 bases fit TRBD1. The CDR3 is 14 amino acids. Germline trimming cut 3 bases from V and 4 bases from J; bases unmatched to any gene: 6. Germline loops: CDR1 DFQATT, CDR2 SNEGSKA (reference sequence). The CDR3 DNA is TGCAGTGCTAGTCGGGACAGGGGATCGTACGAGCAGTACTTC. This sequence encodes CSASRDRGSYEQYF.

There are a few counts of this clonotype. The chain is built from TRBV20-1 and TRBJ2-1; unclear D gene. The ends were cut back, 6 bases at V and 5 bases at J, with 17 bases in the middle. This CDR3 comprises 14 residues. Germline V lookup: CDR1 DFQATT, CDR2 SNEGSKA (reference sequence). In DNA, the CDR3 is TGCAGTGCCATACCGTGGGTCGGCGACAATGAGCAGTTCTTC. This sequence encodes CSAIPWVGDNEQFF.

CDR3 in amino acids: CASSQVGSGGFQPQHF. The CDR3 region has the DNA TGCGCCAGCAGCCAAGTCGGTTCCGGCGGGTTTCAGCCCCAGCATTTT. The chain is built from TRBV4-1 and TRBJ1-5; D uncertain. There are 16 residues in the CDR3. Trimming stripped 1 base from V and 6 bases from J, with 16 bases between. The germline CDR1 and CDR2 sequences are MGHRA and YSYEKL.

This clonotype appeared a few times. This chain links TRBV5-1 with TRBJ2-3; 8 bases are shared with TRBD2. In germline, CDR1 is SGHRS, CDR2 YFSETQ. The CDR3 is 17 residues long. Trimming cost V 0 bases and J 0 bases; bases outside gene matches: 6. This chain's CDR3 is CASSLAPSGLSTDTQYF. The CDR3 nucleotides are TGCGCCAGCAGCTTGGCCCCTAGCGGGCTAAGCACAGATACGCAGTATTTT. Variable domain in full (rest from reference TRBV5-1 and TRBJ2-3): KAGVTQTPRYLIKTRGQQVTLSCSPISGHRSVSWYQQTPGQGLQFLFEYFSETQRNKGNFPGRFSGRQFSNSRSEMNVSTLELGDSALYLCASSLAPSGLSTDTQYFGPGTRLTVL.

The rearrangement links TRBV7-3 to TRBJ1-1, with D possibly TRBD1 on 6 matching bases. Between the trimmed V and J ends, which lost 4 bases and 6 bases, there was a span of 15 bases. CDR1 and CDR2 from the germline V gene are SGHTA and FQGTGA. The CDR3 spans 14 residues. CDR3 in DNA: TGTGCCAGCAGCTCCCTCCTGGGACAAGCTGAAGCTTTCTTT. Amino acids: CASSSLLGQAEAFF. Combining the CDR3 with reference TRBV7-3 and TRBJ1-1 gives the whole variable domain GAGVSQTPSNKVTEKGKYVELRCDPISGHTALYWYRQSLGQGPEFLIYFQGTGAADDSGLPNDRFFAVRPEGSVSTLKIQRTERGDSAVYLCASSSLLGQAEAFFGQGTRLTVV.

In regard to this clonotype: A read error may produce the germline difference seen at one junction end. The rearrangement joins TRBV28 to TRBJ1-6, with 7 nucleotides matching TRBD1. This CDR3 region has 16 residues. The germline CDR1 and CDR2 sequences are MDHEN and SYDVKM. The CDR3 here is CASSSQGSSNNSPLHF. In nucleotides, the CDR3 is TGTGCCAGCAGTTCACAGGGGAGCTCCAATAATTCACCCCTCCACTTT.

In this sample, this clonotype turned up a few times. V and J are TRBV29-1 and TRBJ1-5, with 7 bases aligning to TRBD1. The ends lost 7 bases at V and 3 bases at J; junction bases unmatched: 6. From germline, CDR1 is SQVTM and CDR2 ANQGSEA. This CDR3 has 13 amino acids. The CDR3 loop reads CSAADRDNQPQHF. DNA of the CDR3: TGCAGCGCCGCCGACAGGGACAATCAGCCCCAGCATTTT.

The chain links TRBV5-1 to TRBJ1-1; TRBD1 agrees at 9 bases. V was pared by 3 bases and J by 4 bases, with 10 bases of the junction left unmatched. The length of the CDR3 is 16 residues. Germline V gives CDR1 SGHRS, CDR2 YFSETQ. This CDR3 is CASSSIQGASGTEAFF. CDR3 sequence (DNA): TGCGCCAGCAGCTCTATACAGGGGGCGTCGGGCACTGAAGCTTTCTTT.